Each of the 18 T cell receptor beta chains below was sequenced from the same sample in a study of response to subunit inactivated influenza vaccine. TCRdb processed the RT-PCR reads anew with MiXCR; each CDR3 protein has one entry. The sample shows some 500,000 distinct CDR3 sequences, 16% of them seen only once. This specimen consisted of CD4+ T cells sorted from PBMCs, obtained around 25 months after vaccination. Receptor source: a man between 50 and 70 years old who received an inactivated influenza vaccine.

This clonotype was detected a few times. The chain is built from TRBV11-2 and TRBJ2-7, with 8 bases lining up with TRBD1. CDR3 size: 14 residues. Germline assignment: CDR1 SGHAT and CDR2 FQNNGV. Trimming cost V 5 bases and J 5 bases; bases outside gene matches: 8. CDR3 region: CASSHLGQGNEQYF. The CDR3 DNA reads TGTGCCAGCAGCCACTTAGGACAGGGCAACGAGCAGTACTTC.

The chain employs TRBV6-2 or TRBV6-3 and TRBJ1-1, with 7 bases that match TRBD1. With V trimmed by 6 bases and J by 3 bases, 4 bases remained unmatched. Germline CDR1 and CDR2: MNHEY and SVGEGT. This CDR3 is 13 amino acids long. The CDR3 DNA is TGTGCCAGCAGGTCACAGGGGTACACTGAAGCTTTCTTT. Its protein is CASRSQGYTEAFF.

In its sample, this clonotype was seen a few times. The chain uses TRBV15 and TRBJ2-1; TRBD2 aligns across 9 bases. CDR1 and CDR2 (germline): LNHNV, YYDKDF (reference sequence). J was trimmed by 0 bases and V by 2 bases; bases with no gene match: 5. The CDR3 is made up of 17 amino acids. The CDR3 is CATSRLAGSYSYNEQFF. CDR3 DNA sequence: TGTGCCACCAGCAGACTAGCGGGGTCATACTCCTACAATGAGCAGTTCTTC.

This clonotype was seen many times. The chain is built from TRBV20-1 and TRBJ1-6; unclear D gene. The CDR3 is made up of 14 amino acids. Trimming stripped 6 bases from V and 6 bases from J, with 15 bases between. Germline-derived CDR1 and CDR2 are DFQATT and SNEGSKA (reference sequence). CDR3 nucleotide sequence: TGCAGTGCCCTTCCGGGTGACTTTAATTCACCCCTCCACTTT. This gives the protein CSALPGDFNSPLHF.

This chain joins TRBV10-3 and TRBJ2-5; 7 bases agree with TRBD1. Trimming removed 7 bases from V and 3 bases from J; junction bases left unmatched: 5. Germline CDR1 is ENHRY and CDR2 is SYGVKD. The CDR3 runs to 13 residues. The CDR3 DNA is TGTGCCATCATTCACAGGGGTGAAGAGACCCAGTACTTC. It encodes CAIIHRGEETQYF.

This clonotype has just a few counts. The rearrangement joins TRBV4-2 to TRBJ2-7; 11 nucleotides align to TRBD1. Germline assignment: CDR1 LGHNA and CDR2 YNFKEQ. The trim removed 0 bases at V and 3 bases at J, leaving 1 base unmatched. The CDR3 length is 15 residues. The CDR3 coding sequence is TGTGCCAGCAGCCAAGATGGGACAGGGGGCTACGAGCAGTACTTC. Translation: CASSQDGTGGYEQYF.

CDR3 loop: CASSSSSLLNEQFF. The CDR3 bases are TGCGCCAGCAGCTCTAGCTCCCTCCTCAATGAGCAGTTCTTC. The chain employs TRBV5-1 and TRBJ2-1; tentative D call: TRBD2 (5 bases). The germline CDR1 and CDR2 sequences are SGHRS and YFSETQ. CDR3 length: 14 residues. Trimming took off 3 bases at V and 6 bases at J, with 13 bases between the two ends.

Ten or more counts support this clonotype. The CDR3 nucleotides are TGCAGTGGGACCGGGACTAGCGGGGGTGGCGAGCAGTACTTC. Its translation: CSGTGTSGGGEQYF. The V and J genes are TRBV20-1 and TRBJ2-7; 14 nucleotides align to TRBD2. Germline CDR1 reads DFQATT; CDR2 reads SNEGSKA (reference sequence). V gave up 7 bases and J gave up 6 bases; unmatched junction bases: 8. The CDR3 runs to 14 residues.

The chain has TRBV4-3 and TRBJ1-4; unclear D gene. The CDR3 sequence is 12 residues long. The V and J ends lost 0 bases and 8 bases respectively, with 4 bases between them. CDR1 is LGHNA, CDR2 YSLEER, per germline. The CDR3 DNA is TGCGCCAGCAGCCAAGATTTAGAAAAACTGTTTTTT. Protein sequence: CASSQDLEKLFF.

This chain joins TRBV28 and TRBJ2-7; 9 bases are a match to TRBD2. J gave up 3 bases and V 7 bases, and 10 bases lay outside the gene matches. The germline gives CDR1 MDHEN, CDR2 SYDVKM. This CDR3 is 15 amino acids long. The CDR3 DNA is TGTGCCAGCACCGCCGAGCGGGGGGACCTCTACGAGCAGTACTTC. It is translated as CASTAERGDLYEQYF.

The V gene is TRBV24-1, the J gene TRBJ2-3; no definite D call. Germline V lookup: CDR1 KGHDR, CDR2 SFDVKD. V was clipped by 9 bases and J by 2 bases, with 17 bases between them. This CDR3 has 15 residues. The chain's CDR3 is CATFPPRIITDTQYF. The CDR3 DNA sequence: TGTGCCACCTTCCCGCCCCGTATCATCACAGATACGCAGTATTTT.

The rearrangement uses TRBV3-1 and TRBJ2-7; D call uncertain. The CDR3 contains 15 residues. Trimming took off 1 base at V and 3 bases at J, with 13 bases between the two ends. Germline V gives CDR1 LGHDT, CDR2 YNNKEL (reference sequence). The CDR3 DNA reads as TGTGCCAGCAGCCAAGGGTTAGATTCCTTCTACGAGCAGTACTTC. Translation: CASSQGLDSFYEQYF.

J is TRBJ2-3 and V is TRBV11-2, with TRBD1 as a possible D gene (5 bases). Per the germline V gene, CDR1 is SGHAT and CDR2 is FQNNGV. The V end was cut by 8 bases, the J end by 14 bases, with 23 bases between. The CDR3 is 13 amino acids. This CDR3 reads CASRPISTVRLYF. DNA of the CDR3: TGTGCCAGCCGACCAATCTCGACAGTACGGCTGTATTTT.

This clonotype was counted between two and nine times. The rearrangement joins TRBV4-3 to TRBJ1-2; a possible D gene is TRBD1 (6 bases). The CDR3 consists of 15 residues. V lost 0 bases, J lost 5 bases, and 13 bases lay in between. From germline, CDR1 is LGHNA and CDR2 YSLEER. CDR3 loop: CASSQDLGQNYGYTF. Here the CDR3 DNA reads TGCGCCAGCAGCCAAGATCTTGGACAGAATTATGGCTACACCTTC.

The rearrangement uses TRBV4-2 and TRBJ2-2; a possible D gene is TRBD2 (6 bases). Germline V gene data show CDR1 as LGHNA and CDR2 as YNFKEQ. V gave up 0 bases and J gave up 6 bases, with 8 bases separating them. The CDR3 has 14 amino acids. CDR3 in DNA: TGTGCCAGCAGCCAAGAGAGGAGGGCCGGGGAGCTGTTTTTT. Protein sequence: CASSQERRAGELFF.

This clonotype was counted only a few times. The V and J genes are TRBV29-1 and TRBJ2-3; D unclear. The germline V and J ends were trimmed by 4 bases and 2 bases, with 4 bases remaining between them. The CDR3 runs to 11 residues. CDR1 and CDR2 (germline): SQVTM, ANQGSEA. DNA of the CDR3: TGCAGCGTTGGGATCACAGATACGCAGTATTTT. Its protein is CSVGITDTQYF.

This clonotype has a count of ten or more. The V call is TRBV20-1, the J call TRBJ1-1; the D gene is possibly TRBD1 (5 bases). Looked up from germline, CDR1 is DFQATT and CDR2 is SNEGSKA (reference sequence). V was shortened by 3 bases and J by 3 bases, with 11 bases between the two germline ends. The CDR3 consists of 13 residues. CDR3 sequence: CSARGGADTEAFF. In DNA form, the CDR3 reads TGCAGTGCTAGGGGTGGGGCAGACACTGAAGCTTTCTTT.

This rearrangement joins TRBV5-5 to TRBJ2-2; no firm D call. Germline-derived CDR1 and CDR2 are SGHKS and YYEKEE (reference sequence). The CDR3 length is 15 residues. V lost 5 bases and J 7 bases, leaving 18 bases between the germline ends. CDR3 in amino acids: CASSPRIGQVGELFF. DNA for the CDR3: TGTGCCAGCAGTCCCCGTATTGGGCAGGTCGGGGAGCTGTTTTTT.